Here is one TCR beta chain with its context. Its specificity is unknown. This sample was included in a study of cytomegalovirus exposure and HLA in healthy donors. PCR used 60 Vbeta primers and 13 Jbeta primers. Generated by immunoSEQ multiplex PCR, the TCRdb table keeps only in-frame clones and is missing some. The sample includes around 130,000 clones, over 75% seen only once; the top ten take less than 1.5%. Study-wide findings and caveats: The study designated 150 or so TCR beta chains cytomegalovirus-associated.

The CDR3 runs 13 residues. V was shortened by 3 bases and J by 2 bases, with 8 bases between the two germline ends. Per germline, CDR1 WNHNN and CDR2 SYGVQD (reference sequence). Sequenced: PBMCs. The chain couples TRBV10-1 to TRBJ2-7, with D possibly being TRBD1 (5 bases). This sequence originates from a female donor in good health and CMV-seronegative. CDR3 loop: CASSETGPYEQYF. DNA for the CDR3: TGCGCCAGCAGTGAAACAGGCCCCTACGAGCAGTACTTC.